This record covers a single T cell receptor (beta chain). No antigen is known for it. The sample originates from a study of CD8 T cells in ankylosing spondylitis. Study conclusions and caveats: Before this, some motif variants had been reported in reactive arthritis synovial fluid and blood. A TCR beta motif of 7 or 8 highly homologous variants appeared characteristic of ankylosing spondylitis blood. Clones linked to disease, bearing a CD8+ phenotype, were relatively rare in peripheral blood. Disease-associated clones were reportedly significantly overrepresented in matched ankylosing spondylitis synovial fluid.

V shed 0 bases and J shed 2 bases, with 6 bases lying between them. The CDR3 length is 14 residues. CDR1 and CDR2 (germline): KGHSH, LQKENI. For TCR beta, libraries came from quantitative 5'-RACE with molecular barcodes. TCRdb re-derived calls from the 5' RACE reads in MiXCR, one entry per CDR3 protein. The sample includes about 450,000 distinct CDR3 sequences, about 25% of them seen just once. Source material: blood, either unsorted or a sorted T cell fraction (not recorded which). The clonotype comes from a male donor with ankylosing spondylitis. The rearrangement links TRBV18 to TRBJ2-3; D gene ambiguous. The CDR3 loop reads CASSPPTTTDTQYF. The CDR3 nucleotides are TGTGCCAGCTCACCACCGACAACCACAGATACGCAGTATTTT.